This T cell receptor (beta chain) was recovered during a study of T cells after yellow fever vaccination. This clonotype came up a few times. Germline CDR1 SGHTA, CDR2 FQGTGA. J gave up 7 bases and V 4 bases, and 5 bases lay outside the gene matches. The CDR3 runs 14 residues. TCRdb re-called the 5' RACE reads through MiXCR, storing one row per CDR3 protein. Here the sample spans about 170,000 distinct CDR3 sequences, approximately 11% being singletons. This chain uses TRBV7-3 with TRBJ2-7; 12 bases line up with TRBD2. The clonotype was recovered from a man aged 18-30 years who received the YFV17D yellow fever vaccine. The material was CD8+ T cells sorted from PBMCs, obtained 15 days after the yellow fever booster vaccination. CDR3 sequence: CASSSSGGAEEQYF. The CDR3 coding sequence is TGTGCCAGCAGCTCTAGCGGGGGGGCGGAGGAGCAGTACTTC.